This T cell receptor beta chain emerged from a study of blood T cell repertoires in COVID-19. Generated by immunoSEQ multiplex PCR, the TCRdb table keeps only in-frame clones and is missing some. The sample includes some 240,000 clones, around 88% seen only once; the top ten take roughly 3.3%. Trimming stripped 7 bases from V and 2 bases from J, with 12 bases between. There are 13 residues in the CDR3. Germline loops: CDR1 MNHEY, CDR2 SVGAGI. The TCR originated in a woman aged 40 to 50 with acute COVID-19. Sequencing was performed on PBMCs or T cells enriched from blood (not recorded which). The rearrangement links TRBV6-5 to TRBJ2-7; D is perhaps TRBD2 (6 bases). CDR3 nucleotide sequence: TGTGCCAGCACTGGAGGGGTAGCCTACGAGCAGTACTTC. It is translated as CASTGGVAYEQYF.